This T cell receptor beta chain was recovered during a study of T cells in pancreatic ductal adenocarcinoma (dated by TCRdb to 2015 to 2018). In the study overall: Seeking insight into the adaptive T-cell response that arises naturally, the researchers examined how many CD8+ T cells infiltrated tumors of resected pancreatic ductal adenocarcinoma, where they sat, and what features they had, alongside the same properties of suppressive cells. Overall study outcomes, separate from this receptor: Since most pancreatic cancer patients present with inoperable disease, the resected cohort was skewed toward the minority of patients who had early-stage disease. T-cell clonality did not differ significantly between tumor and blood, with mean clonality about 0.1 in tumors and around 0.071 in blood. Because tumors are enriched in CD45RO+ effector T cells rather than naive T cells, which biases toward lower diversity, comparisons of clonality between tumor and blood may be biased. Compared with tumor samples, blood samples had more total productive templates and 7.5 to 9-fold more unique clonotypes.

Details on this clone: There is no known antigen for this receptor. Base qualities were left out, and no much larger clone turns up one base away.

Pancreatic ductal adenocarcinoma patients who had undergone surgery without neoadjuvant therapy were selected. Immediately after surgery, resected tumor tissue was collected into ice-cold media, and a portion of the resected tumor tissue was flash frozen for DNA and RNA. The DNeasy Blood and Tissue Kit, with Proteinase K and RNase treatment, was used to extract genomic DNA from roughly seven PBMC specimens and 9 or 10 flash-frozen tumor specimens. The immunoSEQ hsTCRB kit was used to amplify TCR beta CDR3 regions from genomic DNA. High-throughput TRB CDR3 sequencing was performed on an Illumina HiSeq system. The original pipeline was this. Sequencing reads were analyzed with the immunoSEQ software, and nonproductive sequences with premature stops or frame-shifts were excluded. Clonality of the repertoire was calculated as one minus Shannon entropy normalized by log2 of the number of unique productive sequences. Not all clones reach the TCRdb copy of this immuneACCESS table, which keeps in-frame sequences only. Checked studies attribute under half of the gap to unresolved V genes and leave the rest unexplained. V and J calls and clone size are those listed in that table; D and trimming were worked out from the DNA. The sample data list about 5,400 clones, and approximately 70% of these were observed just once. The ten biggest clones cover just over 8.5% of the sample.

Counted from cysteine to phenylalanine, this CDR3 has 17 amino acids. The only DNA kept is the CDR3, 51 bases in frame from the first base. CDR1 and CDR2, looked up from the germline V gene, are LGHNA and YSLEER. The germline V and J ends show losses of 4 bases and 0 bases respectively, and no gene match explains 9 bases of the junction. The sequencing input was pancreatic tumor tissue. The receptor comes from a human donor with pancreatic ductal adenocarcinoma. Recombination connected TRBV4-3 to TRBJ2-3; a stretch of 8 junction bases matches TRBD2. The DNA sequence reads TGCGCCAGCAGCCGGGAGGTAGCGGGGTCTAGCACAGATACGCAGTATTTT. Its coded protein is CASSREVAGSSTDTQYF.